Presented here are 30 T cell receptor beta chains from one specimen sequenced in a study of monozygotic twins with inflammatory bowel disease. TCRdb derives one entry per CDR3 protein from the 5' RACE reads, leaving out DNA. This repertoire comprises about 99,000 distinct CDR3 sequences; its ten largest clones make up less than 2%. Specimen: blood. Source of these receptors: a human donor with ulcerative colitis or Crohn's disease, or a healthy co-twin of an affected twin (not recorded which).

This chain joins TRBV7-2 and TRBJ2-2; TCRdb's D call of TRBD2 is untestable without DNA. CDR1 and CDR2 from the germline V gene are SGHTA and FQGNSA. This CDR3 spans 14 amino acids. The CDR3 here is CASSRKLVAGELFF.

J is TRBJ2-1 and V is TRBV7-2; with no DNA, the TCRdb D assignment of TRBD1 cannot be verified. The CDR3 has 14 residues. From germline, CDR1 is SGHTA and CDR2 FQGNSA. The CDR3 protein is CASSLDLGQNEQFF.

The chain combines TRBV6-2 or TRBV6-3 with TRBJ2-2; absent DNA, TCRdb's TRBD2 call cannot be checked. This CDR3 has 13 residues. The germline V gene encodes CDR1 MNHEY and CDR2 SVGEGT. The CDR3 spells CASSLAVTGELFF.

V and J are TRBV6-2 or TRBV6-3 and TRBJ2-1; the TCRdb call, TRBD2, lacks DNA for checking. The CDR3 runs to 11 residues. Germline-derived CDR1 and CDR2 are MNHEY and SVGEGT. The CDR3 sequence is CASSIQGEQFF.

V is TRBV20-1 and J is TRBJ2-7. The CDR3 sequence is 13 residues long. Germline V gene sequence: CDR1 DFQATT, CDR2 SNEGSKA (reference sequence). The CDR3 loop is CSALRTGLHEQYF.

This chain links TRBV3-1 with TRBJ1-2. This CDR3 has 13 amino acids. From germline, CDR1 is LGHDT and CDR2 YNNKEL (reference sequence). CDR3 loop: CASSQDSSYGYTF. The full variable domain, rest sourced from reference TRBV3-1 and TRBJ1-2, is DTAVSQTPKYLVTQMGNDKSIKCEQNLGHDTMYWYKQDSKKFLKIMFSYNNKELIINETVPNRFSPKSPDKAHLNLHINSLELGDSAVYFCASSQDSSYGYTFGSGTRLTVV.

The chain has TRBV7-8 and TRBJ2-7; TCRdb's D call, TRBD1, is unchecked because there is no DNA. CDR3 size: 15 residues. The V gene's germline CDR1 is SGHVS and CDR2 FQNEAQ. CDR3 sequence: CASSRRTGGEYEQYF.

The chain links TRBV7-9 to TRBJ1-1; there is no DNA to check the TCRdb D call of TRBD1. CDR1 SEHNR and CDR2 FQNEAQ come from the germline V gene (reference sequence). The CDR3 consists of 14 residues. The CDR3 here is CASSLTQGNTEAFF. The whole variable domain, filled in from reference TRBV7-9 and TRBJ1-1, reads DTGVSQNPRHKITKRGQNVTFRCDPISEHNRLYWYRQTLGQGPEFLTYFQNEAQLEKSRLLSDRFSAERPKGSFSTLEIQRTEQGDSAMYLCASSLTQGNTEAFFGQGTRLTVV.

V usage is TRBV5-1 and J usage is TRBJ2-2. Germline CDR1 and CDR2: SGHRS and YFSETQ. The CDR3 runs 14 residues. This CDR3 is CASSFGDVSGELFF.

V usage is TRBV6-2 or TRBV6-3 and J usage is TRBJ2-3; TCRdb's D call, TRBD2, is unchecked because there is no DNA. The CDR3 contains 14 residues. Germline values: CDR1 MNHEY, CDR2 SVGEGT. The CDR3 protein is CASSYRRDTDTQYF.

The chain employs TRBV5-6 and TRBJ2-3; TCRdb lists TRBD1, though no DNA is available to test this call. The CDR3 contains 12 residues. Germline V CDR1 and CDR2: SGHDT, YYEEEE. The CDR3 spells CACSPGTDTQYF.

V and J are TRBV6-1 and TRBJ2-1; TCRdb's D gene call, TRBD1, goes unchecked for lack of DNA. CDR3 length equals 16 residues. CDR1 MNHNS and CDR2 SASEGT come from the germline V gene. CDR3 amino acids: CAPRDRGYPTYNEQFF.

The chain's CDR3 is CASSDRGRSGELFF. The chain uses TRBV28 and TRBJ2-2; TCRdb names TRBD1, which stays unverified in the absence of DNA. The CDR3 sequence is 14 residues long. Per germline, CDR1 MDHEN and CDR2 SYDVKM.

The V gene is TRBV5-4, the J gene TRBJ2-5; the TCRdb D gene call, TRBD1, has no DNA to confirm it. The CDR3 totals 16 residues. Germline V lookup: CDR1 SGHNT, CDR2 YYREEE (reference sequence). CDR3 region: CASSSATTGTQETQYF.

The chain is built from TRBV20-1 and TRBJ1-1; checking the TCRdb D call of TRBD1 is not possible without DNA. There are 13 residues in the CDR3. Germline assignment: CDR1 DFQATT and CDR2 SNEGSKA (reference sequence). The CDR3 loop reads CSATQGANTEAFF.

V gene TRBV12-3 or TRBV12-4 combines with J gene TRBJ2-1; TCRdb proposes TRBD1, but this gene call is untestable without DNA. The CDR3 has 14 residues. This CDR3 is CASSGGGGYNEQFF.

V usage is TRBV5-4 and J usage is TRBJ2-7; TCRdb names TRBD1, which stays unverified in the absence of DNA. The CDR3 runs 13 residues. The germline CDR1 and CDR2 sequences are SGHNT and YYREEE (reference sequence). The CDR3 loop reads CASSSRQTYEQYF. The complete variable domain, with remaining parts taken from reference TRBV5-4 and TRBJ2-7, reads ETGVTQSPTHLIKTRGQQVTLRCSSQSGHNTVSWYQQALGQGPQFIFQYYREEENGRGNFPPRFSGLQFPNYSSELNVNALELDDSALYLCASSSRQTYEQYFGPGTRLTVT.

This chain uses TRBV5-1 with TRBJ2-1; TCRdb's D call of TRBD1 is untestable without DNA. Germline V lookup: CDR1 SGHRS, CDR2 YFSETQ. CDR3 length equals 16 residues. The CDR3 loop is CASRHADRVFYNEQFF.

The chain couples TRBV6-6 to TRBJ2-7. The germline CDR1 and CDR2 sequences are MNHNY and SVGAGI (reference sequence). The CDR3 totals 14 residues. CDR3 sequence reads: CASSNAGTFYEQYF.

The rearrangement uses TRBV27 and TRBJ2-7; as DNA is missing, the TRBD2 call by TCRdb cannot be tested. The CDR3 sequence is 15 residues long. The V gene's germline CDR1 is MNHEY and CDR2 SMNVEV (reference sequence). The CDR3: CASSPGTSGSSEQYF.

The chain links TRBV5-6 to TRBJ2-4. The CDR3 has 18 residues. Germline values: CDR1 SGHDT, CDR2 YYEEEE. This CDR3 reads CASSSIENDAGAKNIQYF. Complete variable domain (other parts from reference TRBV5-6 and TRBJ2-4): DAGVTQSPTHLIKTRGQQVTLRCSPKSGHDTVSWYQQALGQGPQFIFQYYEEEERQRGNFPDRFSGHQFPNYSSELNVNALLLGDSALYLCASSSIENDAGAKNIQYFGAGTRLSVL.

The chain recombines TRBV19 with TRBJ2-3; TCRdb picks TRBD1, but there is no DNA to check that call. The CDR3 sequence is 15 residues long. The germline CDR1 and CDR2 sequences are LNHDA and SQIVND (reference sequence). The CDR3 protein is CASSTSGATTDTQYF.

The rearrangement joins TRBV20-1 to TRBJ2-2. The CDR3 contains 14 residues. CDR1 and CDR2 from the germline V gene are DFQATT and SNEGSKA (reference sequence). The CDR3 sequence is CSARPRSNTGELFF.

V usage is TRBV12-3 or TRBV12-4 and J usage is TRBJ2-7; as DNA is missing, the TRBD1 call by TCRdb cannot be tested. This CDR3 is 12 amino acids long. This chain's CDR3 is CASSPLIYEQYF.

The chain uses TRBV7-2 and TRBJ1-5. The CDR3 spans 13 residues. Germline CDR1 and CDR2: SGHTA and FQGNSA. The CDR3 sequence is CASSTHSNQPQHF.

This chain uses TRBV29-1 with TRBJ1-6. CDR1 and CDR2 (germline): SQVTM, ANQGSEA. The length of the CDR3 is 13 residues. CDR3 amino acids: CSVEVSDNSPLHF. Based on the CDR3 plus reference TRBV29-1 and TRBJ1-6, the full variable domain is SAVISQKPSRDICQRGTSLTIQCQVDSQVTMMFWYRQQPGQSLTLIATANQGSEATYESGFVIDKFPISRPNLTFSTLTVSNMSPEDSSIYLCSVEVSDNSPLHFGNGTRLTVT.

The rearrangement links TRBV20-1 to TRBJ2-6; checking the TCRdb D call of TRBD1 is not possible without DNA. CDR3 length: 15 residues. Germline CDR1 and CDR2: DFQATT and SNEGSKA (reference sequence). The CDR3 reads CSASRGQGGANVLTF.

Here the CDR3 reads CATRSGGNTGELFF. The chain carries TRBV24-1 and TRBJ2-2; TCRdb proposes TRBD1, but this gene call is untestable without DNA. The CDR3 is 14 amino acids. CDR1 is KGHDR, CDR2 SFDVKD, per germline.

V and J are TRBV7-2 and TRBJ2-4. Germline CDR1 reads SGHTA; CDR2 reads FQGNSA. CDR3 size: 15 residues. This chain's CDR3 is CASSLEPLAKNIQYF.

The chain couples TRBV24-1 to TRBJ2-3; there is no DNA to check the TCRdb D call of TRBD1. The germline gives CDR1 KGHDR, CDR2 SFDVKD. The CDR3 is 14 amino acids. CDR3 region: CATIYRTTTDTQYF.